The rows below give T cell receptor beta chains drawn from one sample of a study of tumor-infiltrating lymphocytes in oesophageal squamous cell carcinoma. TCRdb passed the PCR reads through MiXCR, listing each CDR3 protein once. The top ten clones hold roughly 37% of a sample with 15,000 to 20,000 distinct CDR3 sequences, approximately 46% of them seen once. Sequencing used blood. The receptors originated from a female donor with esophageal squamous cell carcinoma. CDR3s include the opening cysteine and the closing phenylalanine or tryptophan. A D gene is named only where the DNA matches it firmly. The size of a clone is reported for some rows only, either as once, few or many, or as a class for expanded clones.

D gene	J gene	clone size	V gene	CDR3 protein	CDR3 DNA
-	TRBJ1-4	medium-sized	TRBV28	CASRESNEKLFF	TGTGCCAGCAGAGAGAGTAATGAAAAACTGTTTTTT
TRBD1	TRBJ2-7	-	TRBV7-2	CASSQQGASVAEQYF	TGTGCCAGCAGCCAACAGGGGGCCAGTGTGGCCGAGCAGTACTTC
-	TRBJ2-5	once	TRBV7-3	CASSPSPYF	TGTGCCAGCAGCCCCTCCCCGTACTTC
-	TRBJ1-5	many	TRBV28	CASSPGLGKNSNQPQHF	TGTGCCAGCAGCCCCGGTTTGGGGAAAAATAGCAATCAGCCCCAGCATTTT
-	TRBJ2-1	once	TRBV7-8	CASSATAGGRYNEQFF	TGTGCCAGCTCCGCGACAGCCGGAGGGCGATACAATGAGCAGTTCTTC
-	TRBJ2-3	few	TRBV6-1	CASGLGGRADTQYF	TGTGCCAGCGGACTAGGGGGCCGAGCAGATACGCAGTATTTT
TRBD1	TRBJ1-6	few	TRBV18	CASSPRTGKGYSPLHF	TGTGCCAGCTCACCGCGGACAGGGAAAGGTTATTCACCCCTCCACTTT
-	TRBJ2-6	medium-sized	TRBV11-2	CASSLLPLGSRGSGANVLTF	TGTGCCAGCAGCTTACTTCCTTTGGGCAGCCGAGGGTCTGGGGCCAACGTCCTGACTTTC
-	TRBJ2-1	many	TRBV27	CASSYNSGSSYEQFF	TGTGCCAGCAGTTATAATAGCGGCAGCTCCTACGAGCAGTTCTTC
TRBD1	TRBJ1-4	many	TRBV5-1	CASRSGTGGTNEKLFF	TGCGCCAGCAGATCGGGGACAGGGGGCACTAATGAAAAACTGTTTTTT
TRBD2	TRBJ2-5	once	TRBV7-9	CASSPVSGGAYNEQYF	TGTGCCAGCAGCCCCGTTAGCGGGGGGGCCTACAATGAGCAGTACTTC
TRBD2	TRBJ2-1	-	TRBV7-3	CASRLAGSTYNEQFF	TGTGCCAGCAGGTTAGCGGGGTCCACCTACAATGAGCAGTTCTTC
TRBD1	TRBJ1-1	-	TRBV12-3/TRBV12-4	CASPGQGLEAFF	TGTGCCAGCCCGGGACAGGGCCTGGAAGCTTTCTTT
-	TRBJ1-4	medium-sized	TRBV6-6	CASSYIREEKLFF	TGTGCCAGCAGTTACATAAGAGAGGAAAAACTGTTTTTT
TRBD1	TRBJ2-3	-	TRBV5-1	CASASGQWNTGELYF	TGCGCCAGCGCGTCGGGACAGTGGAACACCGGGGAGCTGTATTTT
-	TRBJ2-3	many	TRBV5-1	CASSLKWERGTDTQYF	TGCGCCAGCAGCTTAAAGTGGGAGAGGGGCACAGATACGCAGTATTTT
TRBD1	TRBJ1-6	many	TRBV10-3	CAIGQGNNSPLHF	TGTGCCATAGGACAGGGAAATAATTCACCCCTCCACTTT
TRBD1	TRBJ1-1	many	TRBV12-3/TRBV12-4	CASSWTGSGEAFF	TGTGCCAGCAGTTGGACAGGATCAGGTGAAGCTTTCTTT
-	TRBJ2-5	-	TRBV7-2	CASSRQTNQETQYF	TGTGCCAGCAGCCGTCAGACAAACCAAGAGACCCAGTACTTC
-	TRBJ1-6	-	TRBV7-8	CASSLVAGKVSPLHF	TGTGCCAGCAGCTTAGTGGCGGGGAAGGTGTCACCCCTCCACTTT
-	TRBJ2-1	-	TRBV7-2	CASSLANSGTYNEQFF	TGTGCCAGCAGCTTAGCGAATAGCGGAACCTACAATGAGCAGTTCTTC
-	TRBJ1-4	many	TRBV5-1	CASSRGRQGNEKLFF	TGCGCCAGCAGCAGGGGGAGGCAGGGCAATGAAAAACTGTTTTTT
-	TRBJ2-3	medium-sized	TRBV25-1	CASRRADTQYF	TGTGCCTCCCGGAGGGCAGATACGCAGTATTTT